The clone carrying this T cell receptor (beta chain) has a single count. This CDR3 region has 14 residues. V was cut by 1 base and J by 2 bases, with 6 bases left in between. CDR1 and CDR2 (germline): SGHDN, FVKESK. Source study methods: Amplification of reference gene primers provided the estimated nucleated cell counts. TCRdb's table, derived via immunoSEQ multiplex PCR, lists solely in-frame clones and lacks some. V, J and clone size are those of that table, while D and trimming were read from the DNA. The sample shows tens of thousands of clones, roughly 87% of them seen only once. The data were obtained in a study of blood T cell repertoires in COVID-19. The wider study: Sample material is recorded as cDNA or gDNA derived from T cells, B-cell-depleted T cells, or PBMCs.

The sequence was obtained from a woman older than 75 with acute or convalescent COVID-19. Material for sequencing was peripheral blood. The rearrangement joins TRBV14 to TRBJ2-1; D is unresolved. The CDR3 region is CASSQVSPYNEQFF. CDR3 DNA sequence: TGTGCCAGCAGCCAAGTTAGCCCCTACAATGAGCAGTTCTTC.